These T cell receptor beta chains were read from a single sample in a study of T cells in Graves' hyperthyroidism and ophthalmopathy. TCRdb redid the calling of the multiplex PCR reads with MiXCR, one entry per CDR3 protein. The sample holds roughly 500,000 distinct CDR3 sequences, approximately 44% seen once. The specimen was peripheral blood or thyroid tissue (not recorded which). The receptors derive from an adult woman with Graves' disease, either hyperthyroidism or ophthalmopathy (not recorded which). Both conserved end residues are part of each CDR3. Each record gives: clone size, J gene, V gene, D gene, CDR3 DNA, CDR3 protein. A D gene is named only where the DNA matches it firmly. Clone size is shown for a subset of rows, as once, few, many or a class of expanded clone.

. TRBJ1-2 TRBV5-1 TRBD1 TGCGCCAGCAGCTATGACAGGGAGTTCGGTGGCTACACCTTC CASSYDREFGGYTF
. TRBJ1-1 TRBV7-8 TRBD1 TGTGCCAGCAGCTCCCGCGGGGGGACAGGCTCCGCTTTCTTT CASSSRGGTGSAFF
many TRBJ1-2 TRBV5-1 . TGCGCCAGCAGCCTAGCGGGGGTTCGCTACACCTTC CASSLAGVRYTF
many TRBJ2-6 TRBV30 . TGTGCCTGGAGTGTGAGCTCTGGGGCCAACGTCCTGACTTTC CAWSVSSGANVLTF
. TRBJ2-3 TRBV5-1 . TGCGCCAGCAGCTTATCGGCGGAAGGGCTAACGCAGTATTTT CASSLSAEGLTQYF
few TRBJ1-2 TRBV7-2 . TGTGCCAGCAGTGTCAGGCGTACCAACTATGGCTACACCTTC CASSVRRTNYGYTF
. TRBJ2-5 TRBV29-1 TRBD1 TGCAGCGTCGGGACAGGGTTAGGGGGGCGGGAGACCCAGTACTTC CSVGTGLGGRETQYF
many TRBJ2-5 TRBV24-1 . TGTGCCACCAGTGACCCCGGGACCGGCCAAGAGACCCAGTACTTC CATSDPGTGQETQYF
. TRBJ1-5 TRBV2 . TGTGCCAGCCCGGACTCGATAGATCAGCCCCAGCATTTT CASPDSIDQPQHF
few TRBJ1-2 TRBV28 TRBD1 TGTGCCAGCAGTACATCGGACAGGGTCTGGACTTGGGGCTACACCTTC CASSTSDRVWTWGYTF
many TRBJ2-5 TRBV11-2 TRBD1 TGTGCCAGCAGCTTAGGGTGGGGACAGACCGAAGAGACCCAGTACTTC CASSLGWGQTEETQYF
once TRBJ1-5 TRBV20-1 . TGCAGTGCTAGAGATCTATCTGGAGGAGGGCAGCCCCAGCATTTT CSARDLSGGGQPQHF
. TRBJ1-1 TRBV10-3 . TGTGCCATCAGTGAGTCGAAACAGGGAAACACTGAAGCTTTCTTT CAISESKQGNTEAFF
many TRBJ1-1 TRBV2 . TGTGCCAGCAACGTGGGTGCAGGGATACCTGAAGCTTTCTTT CASNVGAGIPEAFF